This T cell receptor beta chain was sequenced in a study of prognosis after radiotherapy for stage I lung cancer. Turning to the study itself: Enrolled patients comprised 12 to 15 with newly diagnosed primary stage I lung tumors and five with oligometastatic NSCLC after surgical resection of the primary tumor.

As for this clonotype: At one end, the junction sequence differs from germline, possibly due to a read error.

The genomic DNA TCR beta CDR3 region underwent two rounds of multiplex PCR. Amplification in first-round PCR relied on primers specific to each TRBV and TRBJ gene. TCRdb called the multiplex PCR reads again in MiXCR, with one record for every CDR3 protein. Of around 26,000 distinct CDR3 sequences in the sample, 46% were seen once. The sample consisted of PBMCs, taken before or after stereotactic body radiation therapy (not recorded which). The receptor was isolated from a donor of 50 years or more with non-small cell lung cancer.

CDR3 in DNA: TGTGCCATCAGCTTAGATGGCGGGAGTTCATGCTATACGCAGTATTTT. Translating it yields CAISLDGGSSCYTQYF. The chain links TRBV7-2 to TRBJ2-3, with TRBD2 identical over 7 bases. CDR3 length: 16 residues. Germline V gene lookup returns CDR1 SGHTA and CDR2 FQGNSA.